A selection of T cell receptor beta chains follows, all from one sample in a study of T cell responses to AZD1222 COVID-19 vaccine. Assay: immunoSEQ multiplex PCR; the TCRdb copy retains only in-frame clones and omits some. The sample contains about 84,000 clones, 90% to 95% of which appear only once. Here the sequenced sample was peripheral blood, taken 28 days after the second AZD1222 dose. The receptors come from an adult who received the AZD1222 COVID-19 vaccine. Each CDR3 is given with its conserved first and last residue. D genes are given only for firm matches. Clone size, where shown, is once, few, many, or a class for clones that have expanded.

v_gene: TRBV10-3
j_gene: TRBJ1-2
d_gene: TRBD1
abundance: NA
CDR3aa: CAIRGTGYGYTF

v_gene: TRBV12-3/TRBV12-4
j_gene: TRBJ1-1
d_gene: NA
abundance: NA
CDR3aa: CASSLREVTEAFF

v_gene: TRBV5-6
j_gene: TRBJ2-1
d_gene: TRBD2
abundance: NA
CDR3aa: CASSLERLAGNNEQFF

v_gene: TRBV5-4
j_gene: TRBJ2-3
d_gene: NA
abundance: NA
CDR3aa: CASSLYLTSTDTQYF

v_gene: TRBV7-9
j_gene: TRBJ2-3
d_gene: TRBD2
abundance: NA
CDR3aa: CASSLASSGPSTDTQYF

v_gene: TRBV20-1
j_gene: TRBJ2-7
d_gene: TRBD2
abundance: NA
CDR3aa: CSASQAGGTYEQYF

v_gene: TRBV4-1
j_gene: TRBJ2-3
d_gene: NA
abundance: NA
CDR3aa: CASSPHGEDRSFTDTQYF

v_gene: TRBV30
j_gene: TRBJ1-1
d_gene: NA
abundance: NA
CDR3aa: CAWSGDIPEAFF

v_gene: TRBV5-4
j_gene: TRBJ2-5
d_gene: NA
abundance: NA
CDR3aa: CASSPEGGLYQETQYF

v_gene: TRBV6-5
j_gene: TRBJ1-1
d_gene: NA
abundance: NA
CDR3aa: CASSYSTDTEAFF

v_gene: TRBV20-1
j_gene: TRBJ1-2
d_gene: NA
abundance: NA
CDR3aa: CSASNNYGYTF

v_gene: TRBV5-1
j_gene: TRBJ2-3
d_gene: NA
abundance: NA
CDR3aa: CASTPRESTDTQYF

v_gene: TRBV27
j_gene: TRBJ2-1
d_gene: TRBD2
abundance: NA
CDR3aa: CASSQPGLAHPNEQFF

v_gene: TRBV28
j_gene: TRBJ1-2
d_gene: NA
abundance: NA
CDR3aa: CASSPGRNYGYTF

v_gene: TRBV2
j_gene: TRBJ1-2
d_gene: NA
abundance: NA
CDR3aa: CASRGRHTGGYTF

v_gene: TRBV7-9
j_gene: TRBJ2-1
d_gene: NA
abundance: once
CDR3aa: CASSSLGAGVSNEQFF

v_gene: TRBV28
j_gene: TRBJ1-4
d_gene: NA
abundance: NA
CDR3aa: CASTGRNNEKLFF

v_gene: TRBV6-5
j_gene: TRBJ1-5
d_gene: NA
abundance: NA
CDR3aa: CASSTERGTNQPQHF

v_gene: TRBV3-1/TRBV3-2
j_gene: TRBJ1-1
d_gene: NA
abundance: NA
CDR3aa: CASSQEPHMNTEAFF

v_gene: TRBV10-3
j_gene: TRBJ2-3
d_gene: TRBD2
abundance: NA
CDR3aa: CAIRASGGTDTQYF

v_gene: TRBV19
j_gene: TRBJ2-7
d_gene: NA
abundance: NA
CDR3aa: CASSLRGSAYEQYF

v_gene: TRBV25-1
j_gene: TRBJ2-1
d_gene: TRBD2
abundance: NA
CDR3aa: CASSSSREIHNEQFF

v_gene: TRBV12-3/TRBV12-4
j_gene: TRBJ2-3
d_gene: NA
abundance: NA
CDR3aa: CASSLYDTQYF

v_gene: TRBV18
j_gene: TRBJ2-5
d_gene: NA
abundance: few
CDR3aa: CASSPARETQYF

v_gene: TRBV27
j_gene: TRBJ1-1
d_gene: TRBD1
abundance: once
CDR3aa: CASSPLRQGGTEAFF

v_gene: TRBV6-5
j_gene: TRBJ1-4
d_gene: NA
abundance: NA
CDR3aa: CASSYSRGGPSEKLFF

v_gene: TRBV27
j_gene: TRBJ1-1
d_gene: NA
abundance: NA
CDR3aa: CASSLYVANTEAFF

v_gene: TRBV18
j_gene: TRBJ1-1
d_gene: NA
abundance: NA
CDR3aa: CASSPEARSPSAEAFF

v_gene: TRBV7-2
j_gene: TRBJ1-2
d_gene: TRBD1
abundance: NA
CDR3aa: CASSFSGTVTANYGYTF

v_gene: TRBV6-5
j_gene: TRBJ1-5
d_gene: NA
abundance: NA
CDR3aa: CASRPAVYSNQPQHF

v_gene: TRBV30
j_gene: TRBJ1-5
d_gene: NA
abundance: NA
CDR3aa: CAWSVFGLNQPQHF

v_gene: TRBV7-9
j_gene: TRBJ2-2
d_gene: NA
abundance: few
CDR3aa: CASSPRGARGTGELFF

v_gene: TRBV28
j_gene: TRBJ2-7
d_gene: NA
abundance: NA
CDR3aa: CASSLAGTYEQYF

v_gene: TRBV5-1
j_gene: TRBJ2-5
d_gene: TRBD1
abundance: once
CDR3aa: CASTPRQGIQETQYF

v_gene: TRBV18
j_gene: TRBJ1-5
d_gene: NA
abundance: NA
CDR3aa: CASSPSGTALNQPQHF

v_gene: TRBV4-2
j_gene: TRBJ2-1
d_gene: NA
abundance: few
CDR3aa: CASSQSGLLGEQFF

v_gene: TRBV28
j_gene: TRBJ2-1
d_gene: TRBD1
abundance: NA
CDR3aa: CASRTGVNEQFF

v_gene: TRBV5-1
j_gene: TRBJ2-2
d_gene: TRBD1
abundance: NA
CDR3aa: CASSLGQGLVTGELFF

v_gene: TRBV3-1/TRBV3-2
j_gene: TRBJ2-7
d_gene: TRBD2
abundance: NA
CDR3aa: CASSQGTSGAYEQYF

v_gene: TRBV2
j_gene: TRBJ2-2
d_gene: NA
abundance: NA
CDR3aa: CASSLVHTGELFF

v_gene: TRBV5-5
j_gene: TRBJ2-3
d_gene: NA
abundance: NA
CDR3aa: CASSLGGPDTQYF

v_gene: TRBV9
j_gene: TRBJ1-6
d_gene: NA
abundance: NA
CDR3aa: CASSVGGDNSPLHF

v_gene: TRBV5-1
j_gene: TRBJ1-4
d_gene: TRBD1
abundance: few
CDR3aa: CASRGTGDEKLFF

v_gene: TRBV13
j_gene: TRBJ1-2
d_gene: TRBD1
abundance: NA
CDR3aa: CASSLIDRVGYTF

v_gene: TRBV6-5
j_gene: TRBJ1-1
d_gene: NA
abundance: NA
CDR3aa: CASSYDPQGPEAFF

v_gene: TRBV3-1/TRBV3-2
j_gene: TRBJ2-1
d_gene: TRBD2
abundance: NA
CDR3aa: CASSQGLAGGNEQFF

v_gene: TRBV10-3
j_gene: TRBJ1-5
d_gene: NA
abundance: NA
CDR3aa: CAISERGYSNQPQHF

v_gene: TRBV5-1
j_gene: TRBJ2-7
d_gene: NA
abundance: NA
CDR3aa: CASSLEANYEQYF

v_gene: TRBV20-1
j_gene: TRBJ1-1
d_gene: NA
abundance: once
CDR3aa: CSPRENTEAFF

v_gene: TRBV5-1
j_gene: TRBJ2-7
d_gene: NA
abundance: NA
CDR3aa: CASSLGGPYDYEQYF